This TCR beta chain was found in a study of T-cell memory formation after mild COVID-19. Study context: Clusters were largely donor specific. Broader study findings: Shrinking CD4+ clones were chiefly CM and EM; CD8+ ones were chiefly EMRA. Day 37-peaking second-wave clones had unconfirmed SARS-CoV-2 specificity. A subset of responding clones appeared in pre-infection memory, suggesting cross-reactive memory joined.

Points on this clonotype: The antigen is not known.

The germline gives CDR1 MDHEN, CDR2 SYDVKM. Trimming cost V 8 bases and J 2 bases, with 15 bases left between them. The CDR3 contains 14 residues. One entry per CDR3 protein results from TCRdb running MiXCR on the 5' RACE reads. Of about 400,000 distinct CDR3 sequences detected, approximately 15% appear once; the ten largest clones hold about 22%. The V and J genes are TRBV28 and TRBJ1-2; D possibly corresponds to TRBD1 (5 bases). This sequence was found in a man younger than 35 who had mild COVID-19 (a few samples of this study predate the infection). Cell type and time point are not known. Sample: PBMCs or a T cell subset sorted from them (not recorded which). The CDR3 loop is CASSGAQGNYGYTF. As DNA, the CDR3 is TGTGCCAGCTCCGGGGCCCAAGGGAACTATGGCTACACCTTC.